The entry below gives a single TCR beta chain sequence along with its context. No antigen is known for it. Germline V gene lookup returns CDR1 SGHTA and CDR2 FQGNSA. V was clipped by 5 bases and J by 5 bases; unmatched bases: 6. The CDR3 spans 16 residues. The data were obtained in a study of T-cell memory formation after mild COVID-19. A 5'RACE reaction primed in the constant segment made cDNA libraries of TCR alpha and TCR beta, and these carried sample barcodes and UMIs. TCRdb passed the 5' RACE reads through MiXCR, listing each CDR3 protein once. The sample contains approximately 570,000 distinct CDR3 sequences, around 17% of which appear only once. Notes on the study in general: There was no confirmation that second-wave clones peaking on day 37 were SARS-CoV-2 specific. Day 15 to 85 contractors were CD4/CD8 balanced; later expanders leaned CD4+. Some clones that responded turned up in pre-infection memory, which suggests that cross-reactive memory joined in.

The clonotype comes from an adult woman who had mild COVID-19 (a few samples of this study predate the infection). Cell type and time point are not known. Sequenced: PBMCs or a T cell subset sorted from them (not recorded which). This chain links TRBV7-2 with TRBJ2-3; the match to TRBD2 covers 14 bases. The CDR3 DNA reads as TGTGCCAGCAGCCCGAAGACTAGCGGGAGGGGAGATACGCAGTATTTT. It yields the protein CASSPKTSGRGDTQYF. The full variable domain, its missing parts supplied by reference TRBV7-2 and TRBJ2-3, is GAGVSQSPSNKVTEKGKDVELRCDPISGHTALYWYRQSLGQGLEFLIYFQGNSAPDKSGLPSDRFSAERTGGSVSTLTIQRTQQEDSAVYLCASSPKTSGRGDTQYFGPGTRLTVL.